This passage covers 28 T cell receptor beta chains from one sample sequenced in a study of identical twins. TCRdb fed the 5' RACE reads into MiXCR, producing one record per CDR3 protein. The sample has about 730,000 distinct CDR3 sequences, 21% seen once; the top ten hold around 4.4%. The same data also went into a second study, on T cells expressing NK-cell markers.

The sequencing sample was made of PBMCs. These TCRs come from a woman aged 18-35 years in good health.

This clonotype was seen only a few times. The chain uses TRBV6-5 and TRBJ2-7; 10 bases align to TRBD2. The CDR3 has 15 residues. Germline CDR1 and CDR2: MNHEY and SVGAGI. V dropped 4 bases and J dropped 4; count of bases not matched to a gene: 7. Here the CDR3 reads CASSSSGRAQYEQYF. The CDR3 DNA follows: TGTGCCAGCAGTTCCAGCGGGAGGGCTCAGTACGAGCAGTACTTC.

V usage is TRBV7-9 and J usage is TRBJ2-1; 7 bases fit TRBD1. Germline V gene sequence: CDR1 SEHNR, CDR2 FQNEAQ (reference sequence). This CDR3 region has 14 residues. V shed 5 bases and J 10 bases; nucleotides not matched to a gene: 11. The CDR3 is CASSPGTEGREQFF. DNA of the CDR3: TGTGCCAGCAGCCCGGGGACAGAAGGACGAGAGCAGTTCTTC.

This sequence joins TRBV7-2 and TRBJ2-7; D unresolved. The germline V and J ends were trimmed by 0 bases and 6 bases, with 9 bases remaining between them. Germline CDR1 SGHTA, CDR2 FQGNSA. CDR3 length: 13 amino acids. In nucleotides, the CDR3 is TGTGCCAGCAGCTTAGCAGGGTCCCCCGAGCAGTACTTC. This translates into CASSLAGSPEQYF.

This clonotype was seen a few times. The chain has TRBV7-9 and TRBJ2-7; 12 nucleotides agree with TRBD2. The CDR3 is made up of 15 amino acids. With 4 bases clipped from V and 6 bases from J, the junction kept 7 bases outside the gene matches. Per the germline V gene, CDR1 is SEHNR and CDR2 is FQNEAQ (reference sequence). Here the CDR3 DNA reads TGTGCCAGCAGCTCCGGACTAGCGGGGATCAGCGAGCAGTACTTC. This encodes CASSSGLAGISEQYF.

V gene TRBV20-1 combines with J gene TRBJ1-3; 7 bases are a match to TRBD1. After removal of 4 bases from V and 8 bases from J, the junction contained 11 bases not matched to a gene. The germline V gene encodes CDR1 DFQATT and CDR2 SNEGSKA (reference sequence). The CDR3 totals 14 residues. CDR3 region: CSAIEGTVLDTIYF. The CDR3 bases are TGCAGTGCTATCGAAGGGACAGTGTTAGACACCATATATTTT.

This clonotype was detected only once. The chain carries TRBV3-1 and TRBJ1-1; D remains ambiguous. This CDR3 spans 12 amino acids. The germline V and J ends were trimmed by 3 bases and 6 bases, with 8 bases remaining between them. CDR1 and CDR2 (germline): LGHDT, YNNKEL (reference sequence). The CDR3 sequence: CASSHARAEAFF. The CDR3, as DNA: TGTGCCAGCAGCCATGCTCGCGCTGAAGCTTTCTTT.

This clonotype was seen more than once but under ten times. This chain joins TRBV19 and TRBJ2-4, with D unresolved. V was shortened by 0 bases and J by 15 bases, with 15 bases between the two germline ends. The CDR3 covers 13 residues. Germline assignment: CDR1 LNHDA and CDR2 SQIVND (reference sequence). In DNA form, the CDR3 reads TGTGCCAGTAGTATAGATCATTATGACATTAGGTACTTC. This sequence encodes CASSIDHYDIRYF.

This clonotype was counted many times. The chain carries TRBV20-1 and TRBJ2-5; TRBD2 aligns across 7 bases. The junction had 15 bases not matched to a gene; V was cut back by 6 bases and J by 5 bases. The CDR3 sequence is 15 residues long. Germline-derived CDR1 and CDR2 are DFQATT and SNEGSKA (reference sequence). The CDR3 DNA sequence: TGCAGTGCGACCCCCACCGGGACTACTTGGGAGACCCAGTACTTC. Translated: CSATPTGTTWETQYF.

The V gene is TRBV27, the J gene TRBJ2-1; 15 bases line up with TRBD2. This CDR3 contains 16 residues. The V gene's germline CDR1 is MNHEY and CDR2 SMNVEV (reference sequence). Germline trimming cut 5 bases from V and 4 bases from J; bases unmatched to any gene: 3. The CDR3 reads CASSPGTSGGYNEQFF. CDR3 nucleotides: TGTGCCAGCAGTCCAGGGACTAGCGGGGGGTACAATGAGCAGTTCTTC.

This clonotype was counted only a few times. The rearrangement uses TRBV20-1 and TRBJ2-7; perhaps TRBD1 as D (6 bases). The V end lost 5 bases, the J end lost 0 bases, and 11 bases lay between the germline ends. Germline V gene data show CDR1 as DFQATT and CDR2 as SNEGSKA (reference sequence). CDR3 length: 13 residues. The CDR3 loop is CSADAGVSYEQYF. The CDR3 bases are TGCAGTGCTGATGCAGGGGTCTCCTACGAGCAGTACTTC.

Here the CDR3 DNA reads TGTGCCACCAGTGATACAGGGCCCACCGGGGAGCTGTTTTTT. This sequence encodes CATSDTGPTGELFF. This sequence joins TRBV24-1 and TRBJ2-2, with D maybe TRBD1 (6 bases). The CDR3 is made up of 14 amino acids. In germline, CDR1 is KGHDR, CDR2 SFDVKD. The ends were cut back, 3 bases at V and 4 bases at J, with 8 bases in the middle.

This chain joins TRBV14 and TRBJ2-3; D is undetermined. The CDR3 contains 13 residues. Germline V gene lookup returns CDR1 SGHDN and CDR2 FVKESK. Deletions cut 0 bases from V and 4 bases from J, with 5 bases between. The CDR3 loop is CASSQEFPDTQYF. The CDR3, as DNA: TGTGCCAGCAGCCAAGAGTTTCCAGATACGCAGTATTTT.

The table lists this clonotype with a few counts. The chain combines TRBV3-1 with TRBJ1-2; unclear D gene. CDR1 is LGHDT, CDR2 YNNKEL, per germline (reference sequence). V shed 2 bases and J shed 7 bases, with 8 bases lying between them. The CDR3 contains 12 residues. CDR3 bases: TGTGCCAGCAGCCAACGGGGTACTGGCTACACCTTC. Amino acids: CASSQRGTGYTF.

The rearrangement uses TRBV5-6 and TRBJ1-2; 8 positions match TRBD1. From germline, CDR1 is SGHDT and CDR2 YYEEEE. Germline trimming cut 3 bases from V and 8 bases from J; bases unmatched to any gene: 3. This CDR3 contains 12 residues. CDR3 DNA: TGTGCCAGCAGCTGGACAGGGTCGGGCTACACCTTC. It translates to CASSWTGSGYTF.

Only a few counts were recorded for this clonotype. CDR3 region: CSARDLAGGDLETQYF. CDR3 nucleotide sequence: TGCAGTGCTAGAGATTTGGCGGGGGGTGATTTAGAGACCCAGTACTTC. The V call is TRBV20-1, the J call TRBJ2-5, with 8 bases that match TRBD2. With 0 bases clipped from V and 4 bases from J, the junction kept 10 bases outside the gene matches. Per germline, CDR1 DFQATT and CDR2 SNEGSKA (reference sequence). The CDR3 runs 16 residues.

The V and J genes are TRBV20-1 and TRBJ2-7; 7 positions agree with TRBD1. The germline CDR1 and CDR2 sequences are DFQATT and SNEGSKA (reference sequence). The CDR3 runs 18 residues. J was trimmed by 2 bases and V by 1 base; bases with no gene match: 17. CDR3 bases: TGCAGTGCTAGAGGCTCCGGGACAGTTGGATTACTAGCCTACGAGCAGTACTTC. This sequence encodes CSARGSGTVGLLAYEQYF.

In its sample, this clonotype was seen a few times. The chain uses TRBV10-3 and TRBJ2-3; a possible D gene is TRBD1 (6 bases). The CDR3 covers 11 residues. In germline, CDR1 is ENHRY, CDR2 SYGVKD. With 4 bases removed from V and 14 bases from J, the gap between germline ends came to 13 bases. In DNA form, the CDR3 reads TGTGCCATCAGTGTGGGGGCGCGCCCGTATTTT. It encodes CAISVGARPYF.

This clonotype was counted once. Sequence at one end of the junction differs from germline and may be a read error. The chain couples TRBV20-1 to TRBJ2-3, with D hard to call. The CDR3 runs 13 residues. From germline, CDR1 is DFQATT and CDR2 SNEGSKA (reference sequence). The CDR3 bases are TGCATTGCTACCCCCGGGAGCACAGATACGCAGTATTTT. This translates into CIATPGSTDTQYF.

This clonotype showed up just a few times. The chain links TRBV7-2 to TRBJ2-3; TRBD2 agrees at 8 bases. V shed 1 base, J shed 1 base, and the junction held 7 bases outside the gene matches. The CDR3 is 17 amino acids. Germline V gene data show CDR1 as SGHTA and CDR2 as FQGNSA. The CDR3 DNA sequence: TGTGCCAGCAGCTTAGTTAGGCTAGCGGGCGGCACAGATACGCAGTATTTT. It codes for CASSLVRLAGGTDTQYF.

Many counts were recorded for this clonotype. DNA of the CDR3: TGTGCCAGCAGCCCCTCTGGGACAGGCGTCGAGCAGTACTTC. This encodes CASSPSGTGVEQYF. The rearrangement joins TRBV9 to TRBJ2-7; 8 nucleotides match TRBD1. The V gene's germline CDR1 is SGDLS and CDR2 YYNGEE. The CDR3 runs to 14 residues. V dropped 4 bases and J dropped 6; count of bases not matched to a gene: 9. The entire variable domain, with the rest obtained from reference TRBV9 and TRBJ2-7, is as follows: DSGVTQTPKHLITATGQRVTLRCSPRSGDLSVYWYQQSLDQGLQFLIQYYNGEERAKGNILERFSAQQFPDLHSELNLSSLELGDSALYFCASSPSGTGVEQYFGPGTRLTVT.

The CDR3, as DNA: TGTGCCAGCAGTTGGAGGGGGCTTGACACCGGGGAGCTGTTTTTT. As protein: CASSWRGLDTGELFF. The chain combines TRBV6-5 with TRBJ2-2, with a tentative D call TRBD1 (7 bases). Germline CDR1 MNHEY, CDR2 SVGAGI. V was cut by 4 bases and J by 3 bases, with 12 bases left in between. The CDR3 is made up of 15 amino acids.

This chain connects TRBV6-1 to TRBJ1-2; TRBD1 is a possible D gene (6 bases). This CDR3 comprises 16 residues. V lost 8 bases and J 5 bases, leaving 24 bases between the germline ends. Looked up from germline, CDR1 is MNHNS and CDR2 is SASEGT. For the CDR3, the DNA is TGTGCCAGCGCTTGGGGGGGCGAGGGATTTGGATATGGCTACACCTTC. The encoded protein is CASAWGGEGFGYGYTF.

The chain carries TRBV15 and TRBJ2-3; tentatively, D is TRBD2 (6 bases). Trimming removed 5 bases from V and 3 bases from J, with 9 bases in between. The CDR3 has 13 amino acids. Germline V gene data show CDR1 as LNHNV and CDR2 as YYDKDF (reference sequence). The CDR3 coding sequence is TGTGCCACCAGCGTCGGGGGAACAGATACGCAGTATTTT. Amino acid sequence: CATSVGGTDTQYF.

This clonotype was seen a handful of times. The V and J genes are TRBV12-3 or TRBV12-4 and TRBJ1-4; maybe TRBD1 (5 bases). The V and J ends lost 5 bases and 3 bases respectively, with 13 bases between them. The length of the CDR3 is 15 residues. CDR3 in amino acids: CASSPRGAANEKLFF. CDR3 nucleotides: TGTGCCAGCAGTCCTCGCGGGGCGGCTAATGAAAAACTGTTTTTT.

The chain couples TRBV10-1 to TRBJ2-2, with TRBD2 as a possible D gene (5 bases). The CDR3 extends over 14 amino acids. Germline CDR1 is WNHNN and CDR2 is SYGVQD (reference sequence). The germline V and J ends were trimmed by 2 bases and 5 bases, with 9 bases remaining between them. In nucleotides, the CDR3 is TGCGCCAGCAGTGAGCTAGCTTCTACCGGGGAGCTGTTTTTT. Translation gives CASSELASTGELFF.

This rearrangement joins TRBV7-9 to TRBJ1-1; tentatively, D is TRBD1 (5 bases). CDR3 length: 13 residues. Germline V lookup: CDR1 SEHNR, CDR2 FQNEAQ (reference sequence). The V gene lost 3 bases and the J gene lost 3 bases, with 8 bases spanning the gap. The CDR3 nucleotides read TGTGCCAGCAGCTTCAGGGATGACACTGAAGCTTTCTTT. It translates to CASSFRDDTEAFF.

The chain employs TRBV5-1 and TRBJ1-1, with D maybe TRBD1 (6 bases). CDR3 size: 15 residues. CDR1 is SGHRS and CDR2 is YFSETQ in the germline V gene. Deletions cut 1 base from V and 1 base from J, with 11 bases between. CDR3 region: CASSLHRVKNTEAFF. The CDR3 nucleotides read TGCGCCAGCAGCTTGCACAGGGTAAAGAACACTGAAGCTTTCTTT. The full variable domain, with the rest looked up from reference TRBV5-1 and TRBJ1-1, is KAGVTQTPRYLIKTRGQQVTLSCSPISGHRSVSWYQQTPGQGLQFLFEYFSETQRNKGNFPGRFSGRQFSNSRSEMNVSTLELGDSALYLCASSLHRVKNTEAFFGQGTRLTVV.

This clonotype turned up a few times. The chain carries TRBV20-1 and TRBJ1-2; D ambiguous. The V end was cut by 2 bases, the J end by 7 bases, with 20 bases between. CDR1 is DFQATT and CDR2 is SNEGSKA in the germline V gene (reference sequence). This CDR3 region has 15 residues. The CDR3 reads CSARPQSQRRSGYTF. In nucleotides, the CDR3 is TGCAGTGCTAGACCCCAGAGTCAGAGAAGGAGTGGCTACACCTTC.